The T cell receptor beta chain described here comes from a study of blood T cell repertoires in COVID-19 (dated by TCRdb to 2018 to 2020). About the study as a whole: Samples from collaborators originated in the United States, Italy and Spain and spanned both the acute and convalescent phases of COVID-19. The samples were drawn from two sources: the first 160 participants of the ongoing ImmuneRACE study, and about 1,300 subjects contributed by 6 global collaborators. The repertoires were released in a freely available public database intended as a resource for research on the immune response to SARS-CoV-2. The material from the prospective study consisted of cDNA or gDNA derived from T cells, B-cell-depleted T cells, or PBMCs. A de-identified subject ID, COVID-19 status, age in years and sex were almost always included in the sample metadata. Where HLA class I and class II types were available, the types were taken from metadata supplied by the sample provider, not from assay-based typing. Deeply sampled blood TCRbeta repertoires from subjects exposed to, actively infected with, or recovered from COVID-19 were included in the dataset.

Turning to this clone: What antigen it recognizes has not been identified. Within one base of it there is no much larger clone, and no base qualities were kept.

The germline V gene gives CDR1 as KGHSH and CDR2 as LQKENI. Trimmed from V: 6 bases; trimmed from J: 1 base; junction bases lacking a gene match: 5. The CDR3, cysteine through phenylalanine, is 16 amino acids long. The sequence is cut down to CDR3 DNA, 48 bases in frame from base 1. The immunoSEQ Assay, a bias-controlled multiplex PCR, was used to amplify TCRbeta CDR3 regions from genomic DNA. Per the source publication's procedure: Within the assay, amplification of reference gene primers was used to estimate how many nucleated cells each sample contained. Sequence reads were collapsed and filtered to measure the absolute abundance of every unique TCRbeta CDR3 rearrangement. For each sample, productive Simpson clonality was calculated as the square root of Simpson's diversity index across productive rearrangements. Not all clones reach the TCRdb copy of this immuneACCESS table, which keeps in-frame sequences only. Checked studies attribute under half of the gap to unresolved V genes and leave the rest unexplained. D and trimming were read from the DNA, whereas the V and J calls and clone size are those reported in that table. The sample table shows 130,000 or so clones, and around 85% are seen once. The ten largest clones represent under 5% of the sample.

The collaborating institutions used their own protocols to collect whole blood in K2EDTA tubes. For TCRbeta analysis, collaborators shipped samples as frozen whole blood, isolated PBMCs, or DNA extracted from either of those sample types. What the study reported, not specific to this receptor: How much clinical and demographic metadata was included differed by source and by participant, and the metadata was provided uncurated.

This TCR was sampled from a man between 60 and 75 years old with acute or convalescent COVID-19. The source material was peripheral blood. This receptor chain uses TRBV18 and TRBJ2-1, with TRBD2 identical over 11 junction bases. The DNA reads as follows: TGTGCCAGCTCGGACCTAGCGGGAGGTTCCTACAATGAGCAGTTCTTC. Translated, it reads CASSDLAGGSYNEQFF.